Shown below are 13 T cell receptor beta chains from a single sample sequenced in a study of blood T cell repertoires in COVID-19. Profiled with immunoSEQ multiplex PCR; TCRdb holds only in-frame clones, not every one. The sample consists of some 240,000 clones, roughly 89% of them appearing once. Sequencing used peripheral blood. The receptors come from a woman aged 40 to 49 who had recovered from COVID-19.

The genes are TRBV30 and TRBJ1-2; 10 bases are a match to TRBD1. This CDR3 region has 15 residues. The germline CDR1 and CDR2 sequences are GTSNPN and SVGIG (reference sequence). The junction had 13 bases not matched to a gene; V was cut back by 5 bases and J by 7 bases. The CDR3, as DNA: TGTGCCTGGGGCGTTGGTGGGACAGGGGTATCTGGCTACACCTTC. This translates into CAWGVGGTGVSGYTF.

This clone was observed once. The chain carries TRBV5-8 and TRBJ2-1; TRBD2 aligns across 10 bases. The V segment lost 2 bases and the J segment 9 bases; nucleotides outside the gene matches: 11. Germline-derived CDR1 and CDR2 are SGHTS and YDEGEE. This CDR3 comprises 16 residues. CDR3 protein: CASSLQAGGPGGEQFF. CDR3 nucleotides: TGTGCCAGCAGCTTACAAGCGGGAGGGCCGGGGGGTGAGCAGTTCTTC.

The V call is TRBV5-1, the J call TRBJ1-1; no reliable D call. The ends were cut back, 6 bases at V and 1 base at J, with 16 bases in the middle. The CDR3 runs 15 residues. In germline, CDR1 is SGHRS, CDR2 YFSETQ. The chain's CDR3 is CASTPSGASNTEAFF. The CDR3 nucleotides read TGCGCCAGCACCCCTTCGGGAGCTTCGAACACTGAAGCTTTCTTT. The entire variable domain, with the rest obtained from reference TRBV5-1 and TRBJ1-1, is as follows: KAGVTQTPRYLIKTRGQQVTLSCSPISGHRSVSWYQQTPGQGLQFLFEYFSETQRNKGNFPGRFSGRQFSNSRSEMNVSTLELGDSALYLCASTPSGASNTEAFFGQGTRLTVV.

This chain joins TRBV18 and TRBJ2-5; 10 positions match TRBD1. The CDR3 has 15 amino acids. Germline CDR1 is KGHSH and CDR2 is LQKENI. The J segment lost 1 base and the V segment lost 5 bases, leaving 4 bases of the junction unmatched. The CDR3 protein is CASSGQGDGQETQYF. The CDR3 region has the DNA TGTGCCAGCTCAGGACAGGGGGACGGCCAAGAGACCCAGTACTTC.

J is TRBJ2-5 and V is TRBV4-3, with D unresolved. V was clipped by 0 bases and J by 5 bases, with 7 bases between them. The CDR3 sequence is 13 residues long. Germline V CDR1 and CDR2: LGHNA, YSLEER. Here the CDR3 reads CASSQDEWETQYF. The CDR3 nucleotides are TGCGCCAGCAGCCAAGACGAGTGGGAGACCCAGTACTTC.

V usage is TRBV5-1 and J usage is TRBJ1-6, with 9 nucleotides matching TRBD1. Trimming at V came to 6 bases and at J to 0 bases, leaving 13 bases not matched to a gene. The germline V gene has CDR1 SGHRS and CDR2 YFSETQ. This CDR3 region has 19 residues. CDR3: CASKIVRQGGSSYNSPLHF. In DNA form, the CDR3 reads TGCGCCAGCAAGATCGTCCGACAGGGGGGAAGCTCCTATAATTCACCCCTCCACTTT.

This clone was recorded once. The V call is TRBV24-1, the J call TRBJ2-5; D may be TRBD1 (6 bases). The CDR3 spans 14 residues. The germline V gene encodes CDR1 KGHDR and CDR2 SFDVKD. V lost 4 bases to trimming and J lost 2 bases, with 10 bases between them. CDR3 region: CATSEGTIQETQYF. The CDR3 DNA sequence: TGTGCCACCAGTGAGGGGACAATTCAAGAGACCCAGTACTTC.

The chain couples TRBV19 to TRBJ1-2; a possible D gene is TRBD1 (5 bases). There are 15 residues in the CDR3. Germline V gene lookup returns CDR1 LNHDA and CDR2 SQIVND (reference sequence). Trimming left V 4 bases short and J 2 bases short, with 14 bases between. The CDR3 loop reads CASSTTGRTNYGYTF. The DNA of the CDR3 is TGTGCCAGTAGTACTACCGGGAGGACAAACTATGGCTACACCTTC.

The chain has TRBV5-1 and TRBJ2-3; 8 bases are a match to TRBD2. CDR3 size: 14 residues. Germline-derived CDR1 and CDR2 are SGHRS and YFSETQ. The V segment lost 5 bases and the J segment 4 bases; nucleotides outside the gene matches: 6. Here the CDR3 DNA reads TGCGCCAGCAGAGGGACTAGTCTGTCAGATACGCAGTATTTT. Its protein product is CASRGTSLSDTQYF.

This rearrangement joins TRBV5-1 to TRBJ2-2, with 14 bases fitting TRBD2. V gave up 1 base and J gave up 3 bases; unmatched junction bases: 8. Germline values: CDR1 SGHRS, CDR2 YFSETQ. This CDR3 has 19 amino acids. In DNA, the CDR3 is TGCGCCAGCAGCTTGCCCCGACTAGCGGGGGGGCCAGACACCGGGGAGCTGTTTTTT. Translating gives CASSLPRLAGGPDTGELFF.

The chain joins TRBV6-1 to TRBJ1-2, with a possible D match to TRBD1 (5 bases). There are 14 residues in the CDR3. Germline values: CDR1 MNHNS, CDR2 SASEGT. V was shortened by 2 bases and J by 5 bases, with 12 bases between the two germline ends. The CDR3 nucleotides are TGTGCCAGCAGTGAATGGGTTACAGGATATGGCTACACCTTC. The encoded protein is CASSEWVTGYGYTF.

The CDR3 sequence is CASSLRGTGREQYF. In nucleotides, the CDR3 is TGTGCCAGCAGCTTACGTGGGACAGGGCGCGAGCAGTACTTC. V usage is TRBV13 and J usage is TRBJ2-7; 9 bases map to TRBD1. The CDR3 extends over 14 amino acids. CDR1 PRHDT and CDR2 FYEKMQ come from the germline V gene (reference sequence). The ends lost 2 bases at V and 6 bases at J; junction bases unmatched: 5. The complete variable domain, with remaining parts taken from reference TRBV13 and TRBJ2-7, reads AAGVIQSPRHLIKEKRETATLKCYPIPRHDTVYWYQQGPGQDPQFLISFYEKMQSDKGSIPDRFSAQQFSDYHSELNMSSLELGDSALYFCASSLRGTGREQYFGPGTRLTVT.

This chain uses TRBV6-2 or TRBV6-3 with TRBJ1-6; D is ambiguous. The CDR3 totals 12 residues. Germline V gene sequence: CDR1 MNHEY, CDR2 SVGEGT. The V end was cut by 6 bases, the J end by 11 bases, with 11 bases between. CDR3 DNA sequence: TGTGCCAGCAGCCCCCGCGGCCCACCCCTCCACTTT. Its protein is CASSPRGPPLHF.